A single sample is the source of the 32 T cell receptor beta chains below, sequenced in a study of T cell responses to AZD1222 COVID-19 vaccine (dated by TCRdb to the early 2020s). The label giving this sample's time point can be read as: baseline before first vaccination. The label giving this sample's treatment or condition can be read as: meningococcal conjugate vaccine given as trial control. Library method: the immunoSEQ multiplex PCR assay. TCRdb took over this immuneACCESS table, retaining in-frame rearrangements with V and J assigned. Such tables are incomplete; in checked studies, under half of the missing clones stem from an unresolved V gene, and the remainder is unexplained. The sample records more than 150,000 clones, around 87% of which are singletons. The ten largest clonotypes hold around 2.9% of the sample. The specimen was peripheral blood, collected on day 0 of MenACWY control vaccination. These receptors were obtained from an adult in good health.

V and J are TRBV27 and TRBJ2-1; D call uncertain. Germline-derived CDR1 and CDR2 are MNHEY and SMNVEV (reference sequence). This CDR3 is built from 15 residues. V lost 2 bases and J 9 bases, leaving 17 bases between the germline ends. CDR3 residues: CASSLTLSVLVEQFF. CDR3 nucleotides: TGTGCCAGCAGTTTAACTCTCTCGGTCCTCGTTGAGCAGTTCTTC.

The gene calls are TRBV30 and TRBJ2-7; no clear D gene. Per the germline V gene, CDR1 is GTSNPN and CDR2 is SVGIG (reference sequence). This CDR3 spans 11 amino acids. V lost 0 bases to trimming and J lost 5 bases, with 5 bases between them. The CDR3 sequence: CAWSVLDEQYF. CDR3 sequence (DNA): TGTGCCTGGAGTGTACTGGACGAGCAGTACTTC.

The CDR3 DNA is TGTGCCAGCAGCCAAGAAGCAGGGGCCACTGAAGCTTTCTTT. Protein: CASSQEAGATEAFF. This chain joins TRBV14 and TRBJ1-1, with TRBD1 as a possible D gene (6 bases). Germline assignment: CDR1 SGHDN and CDR2 FVKESK. The CDR3 sequence is 14 residues long. V lost 0 bases to trimming and J lost 4 bases, with 9 bases between them.

V usage is TRBV19 and J usage is TRBJ2-7; 8 nucleotides agree with TRBD1. The CDR3 has 15 amino acids. CDR1 and CDR2 (germline): LNHDA, SQIVND (reference sequence). V trimming: 4 bases; J trimming: 2 bases; junction bases outside the gene matches: 7. The CDR3 region is CASSTTGGLPYEQYF. CDR3 in DNA: TGTGCCAGTAGTACTACAGGGGGGCTACCCTACGAGCAGTACTTC.

The chain is built from TRBV7-9 and TRBJ1-3, with D unresolved. Deletions cut 2 bases from V and 5 bases from J, with 4 bases between. The CDR3 has 12 amino acids. Germline V lookup: CDR1 SEHNR, CDR2 FQNEAQ (reference sequence). The CDR3 DNA is TGTGCCAGCAGCTTAAATCGAAACACCATATATTTT. This encodes CASSLNRNTIYF.

In its sample, this clone was seen once. CDR3 nucleotide sequence: TGTGCCAGCAGCGCAACAGGCCGCCCCACCTTC. It translates to CASSATGRPTF. The chain links TRBV5-5 to TRBJ1-2; perhaps TRBD1 as D (5 bases). The germline V and J ends were trimmed by 4 bases and 13 bases, with 14 bases remaining between them. There are 11 residues in the CDR3. CDR1 is SGHKS, CDR2 YYEKEE, per germline (reference sequence).

With respect to this clone: The same CDR3 arises from other DNA sequences in this sample as well. This chain links TRBV5-1 with TRBJ1-5; D unresolved. Germline V CDR1 and CDR2: SGHRS, YFSETQ. V was pared by 0 bases and J by 1 base, with 8 bases between. This CDR3 is 15 amino acids long. CDR3 sequence reads: CASSLGGASNQPQHF. In nucleotides, the CDR3 is TGCGCCAGCAGCTTGGGGGGTGCGAGCAATCAGCCCCAGCATTTT.

V gene TRBV5-6 combines with J gene TRBJ2-3; D gene unclear. This CDR3 is built from 13 residues. The V end lost 0 bases, the J end lost 2 bases, and 4 bases lay between the germline ends. Germline-derived CDR1 and CDR2 are SGHDT and YYEEEE. The chain's CDR3 is CASSLAPTDTQYF. The CDR3 nucleotides read TGTGCCAGCAGCTTGGCCCCCACAGATACGCAGTATTTT.

The V gene is TRBV7-8, the J gene TRBJ2-5, with D perhaps given as TRBD1 or TRBD2 (5 bases each). Trimming left V 5 bases short and J 5 bases short, with 15 bases between. The CDR3 has 14 amino acids. CDR1 and CDR2 (germline): SGHVS, FQNEAQ. The CDR3 here is CASSENGRGETQYF. CDR3 DNA sequence: TGTGCCAGCAGCGAAAACGGCCGGGGCGAGACCCAGTACTTC.

This sequence joins TRBV6-5 and TRBJ1-3, with 7 bases aligning to TRBD1. Per germline, CDR1 MNHEY and CDR2 SVGAGI. CDR3 length: 15 amino acids. V shed 7 bases, J shed 0 bases, and the junction held 6 bases outside the gene matches. CDR3 bases: TGTGCCAGCACCAGGGGGGAGGGCTCTGGAAACACCATATATTTT. This gives the protein CASTRGEGSGNTIYF.

The chain is built from TRBV7-9 and TRBJ1-1, with D maybe TRBD1 (6 bases). The CDR3 is 14 residues long. V lost 8 bases, J lost 1 base, and 14 bases lay in between. CDR1 SEHNR and CDR2 FQNEAQ come from the germline V gene (reference sequence). CDR3 sequence (DNA): TGTGCCAGCGAGAGGAAGACAGGGAACACTGAAGCTTTCTTT. It is translated as CASERKTGNTEAFF.

Note on this clone: At one boundary the junction diverges from the germline segment, which might be a read error. CDR3 sequence: CASSRDRSGRVF. The DNA of the CDR3 is TGTGCCAGCAGTCGGGACAGGAGTGGCCGAGTCTTT. This rearrangement joins TRBV6-2 or TRBV6-3 to TRBJ1-1; 8 bases fit TRBD1. This CDR3 has 12 amino acids. The germline V gene has CDR1 MNHEY and CDR2 SVGEGT.

In its sample, this clone was seen a few times. The J gene is TRBJ2-1, the V gene TRBV7-9, with TRBD1 matching over 7 bases. The V gene's germline CDR1 is SEHNR and CDR2 FQNEAQ (reference sequence). J was trimmed by 6 bases and V by 1 base; bases with no gene match: 6. This CDR3 has 15 amino acids. This CDR3 is CASSLEGGPSNEQFF. CDR3 DNA: TGTGCCAGCAGCTTAGAAGGGGGCCCCTCCAATGAGCAGTTCTTC.

The chain couples TRBV19 to TRBJ1-5; D gene ambiguous. Between the trimmed V and J ends, which lost 6 bases and 0 bases, there was a span of 18 bases. CDR3 length equals 17 residues. Germline CDR1 and CDR2: LNHDA and SQIVND (reference sequence). The DNA for the CDR3 is TGTGCCAGTAGGCAGGTTGGAATCCTTTATAGCAATCAGCCCCAGCATTTT. Its protein product is CASRQVGILYSNQPQHF.

The chain uses TRBV7-9 and TRBJ2-3; 11 bases match TRBD2. The CDR3 has 17 amino acids. The J segment lost 1 base and the V segment lost 3 bases, leaving 6 bases of the junction unmatched. The V gene's germline CDR1 is SEHNR and CDR2 FQNEAQ (reference sequence). CDR3 bases: TGTGCCAGCAGCTTCGCTAGCGGGGGGACAGGCACAGATACGCAGTATTTT. Amino acid sequence: CASSFASGGTGTDTQYF.

The sample holds one count of this clone. This chain uses TRBV7-9 with TRBJ2-7; 7 nucleotides line up with TRBD1. The V segment lost 1 base and the J segment 6 bases; nucleotides outside the gene matches: 9. The CDR3 length is 15 residues. The germline gives CDR1 SEHNR, CDR2 FQNEAQ (reference sequence). CDR3 sequence (DNA): TGTGCCAGCAGCTTAGTGCAGGGGGATTCACGCGAGCAGTACTTC. As protein: CASSLVQGDSREQYF. Full variable domain (missing parts from reference TRBV7-9 and TRBJ2-7): DTGVSQNPRHKITKRGQNVTFRCDPISEHNRLYWYRQTLGQGPEFLTYFQNEAQLEKSRLLSDRFSAERPKGSFSTLEIQRTEQGDSAMYLCASSLVQGDSREQYFGPGTRLTVT.

CDR3 protein: CASSPQGRFNGYTF. The CDR3 nucleotides are TGTGCCAGCAGCCCCCAGGGGCGCTTCAATGGCTACACCTTC. This chain uses TRBV7-9 with TRBJ1-2; D might be TRBD1 (6 bases). Germline V lookup: CDR1 SEHNR, CDR2 FQNEAQ (reference sequence). Trimming left V 5 bases short and J 6 bases short, with 16 bases between. The CDR3 extends over 14 amino acids.

The chain joins TRBV4-1 to TRBJ2-7, with D perhaps matching TRBD1 or TRBD2 (5 bases each). The CDR3 is made up of 16 amino acids. V lost 4 bases to trimming and J lost 0 bases, with 16 bases between them. The germline V gene encodes CDR1 MGHRA and CDR2 YSYEKL. For the CDR3, the DNA is TGCGCCAGCAGCCGTTTTGAGGGGACCTTCTCCTACGAGCAGTACTTC. The encoded protein is CASSRFEGTFSYEQYF.

The chain combines TRBV29-1 with TRBJ1-2, with 7 nucleotides matching TRBD1. The CDR3 has 12 residues. Germline-derived CDR1 and CDR2 are SQVTM and ANQGSEA. Losses at the gene ends were 6 bases for V and 4 bases for J; bases not matched to a gene: 5. CDR3 region: CSVPTGSYGYTF. In nucleotides, the CDR3 is TGCAGCGTCCCGACAGGGAGCTATGGCTACACCTTC.

This rearrangement joins TRBV4-2 to TRBJ2-6; maybe TRBD1 (6 bases). Germline CDR1 and CDR2: LGHNA and YNFKEQ. V was pared by 2 bases and J by 3 bases, with 17 bases between. The CDR3 runs to 18 residues. CDR3 bases: TGTGCCAGCAGCCAACTAACGATAACAGGGCATGGGGCCAACGTCCTGACTTTC. Protein sequence: CASSQLTITGHGANVLTF.

This clone was observed a handful of times. DNA of the CDR3: TGTGCCTCCAACTCCGGGACAGGGGGCCGCGAGACCCAGTACTTC. Encoded protein: CASNSGTGGRETQYF. The chain employs TRBV30 and TRBJ2-5; 12 bases line up with TRBD1. Germline V gene data show CDR1 as GTSNPN and CDR2 as SVGIG (reference sequence). The CDR3 covers 15 residues. The junction had 11 bases not matched to a gene; V was cut back by 7 bases and J by 5 bases.

This chain connects TRBV7-9 to TRBJ1-1; D not resolved. CDR3 length: 12 residues. Germline loops: CDR1 SEHNR, CDR2 FQNEAQ (reference sequence). Trimming shortened V by 4 bases and J by 4 bases, and 7 bases separated the two germline ends. The CDR3 reads CASSSRITEAFF. In nucleotides, the CDR3 is TGTGCCAGCAGCTCCAGAATCACTGAAGCTTTCTTT. The complete variable domain, with remaining parts taken from reference TRBV7-9 and TRBJ1-1, reads DTGVSQNPRHKITKRGQNVTFRCDPISEHNRLYWYRQTLGQGPEFLTYFQNEAQLEKSRLLSDRFSAERPKGSFSTLEIQRTEQGDSAMYLCASSSRITEAFFGQGTRLTVV.

This chain uses TRBV5-4 with TRBJ2-1; 10 bases line up with TRBD2. The V gene end was trimmed by 0 bases and the J gene end by 8 bases; junction bases not matched to a gene: 5. Germline V gene sequence: CDR1 SGHNT, CDR2 YYREEE (reference sequence). The CDR3 consists of 15 residues. The CDR3 region has the DNA TGTGCCAGCAGCTTGGAGGGACTAGCGTCGGATGAGCAGTTCTTC. Protein sequence: CASSLEGLASDEQFF. The variable domain in full, with the rest retrieved from reference TRBV5-4 and TRBJ2-1, is ETGVTQSPTHLIKTRGQQVTLRCSSQSGHNTVSWYQQALGQGPQFIFQYYREEENGRGNFPPRFSGLQFPNYSSELNVNALELDDSALYLCASSLEGLASDEQFFGPGTRLTVL.

The chain links TRBV9 to TRBJ1-3; TRBD1 is a possible D gene (5 bases). This CDR3 is 15 amino acids long. CDR1 is SGDLS, CDR2 YYNGEE, per germline. V was cut by 0 bases and J by 2 bases, with 9 bases left in between. The CDR3 loop reads CASSVGGSTGNTIYF. CDR3 bases: TGTGCCAGCAGCGTAGGGGGCAGCACTGGAAACACCATATATTTT.

This rearrangement joins TRBV29-1 to TRBJ1-2; 8 positions agree with TRBD1. After removal of 4 bases from V and 8 bases from J, the junction contained 6 bases not matched to a gene. CDR1 and CDR2 (germline): SQVTM, ANQGSEA. The CDR3 length is 12 residues. As DNA, the CDR3 is TGCAGCGTTGCGGACAGGGACAAAGGCTACACCTTC. It codes for CSVADRDKGYTF.

This sequence joins TRBV7-3 and TRBJ2-1; D gene uncertain. In germline, CDR1 is SGHTA, CDR2 FQGTGA. The CDR3 runs to 14 residues. Trimming cost V 5 bases and J 12 bases, with 20 bases left between them. In DNA, the CDR3 is TGTGCCAGCAGCATCGACTCGGGCAATATGGGGCAGTTCTTC. Amino acids: CASSIDSGNMGQFF.

This chain joins TRBV2 and TRBJ2-2, with D possibly being TRBD1 or TRBD2 (5 bases each). CDR3 length: 16 residues. Trimming removed 6 bases from V and 1 base from J, with 15 bases in between. Germline V gene data show CDR1 as SNHLY and CDR2 as FYNNEI. The CDR3 reads CASSAVRDLNTGELFF. The CDR3 DNA follows: TGTGCCAGCAGCGCAGTGAGGGACCTGAACACCGGGGAGCTGTTTTTT.

V is TRBV3-1 (or the pseudogene TRBV3-2) and J is TRBJ2-1; 9 bases are shared with TRBD2. The trim removed 8 bases at V and 9 bases at J, leaving 11 bases unmatched. Germline V lookup: CDR1 LGHDT, CDR2 YNNKEL (reference sequence). The CDR3 extends over 14 amino acids. CDR3 DNA sequence: TGTGCCAGCGGGTTTGCGGGAGGGCCCGGTGAGCAGTTCTTC. It yields the protein CASGFAGGPGEQFF.

This sequence joins TRBV9 and TRBJ2-1; D gene unclear. The CDR3 is made up of 17 amino acids. V lost 0 bases and J lost 0, with 13 bases in between. The V gene's germline CDR1 is SGDLS and CDR2 YYNGEE. CDR3 nucleotide sequence: TGTGCCAGCAGCGTAGGTAAGGCTCAGAGCTCCTACAATGAGCAGTTCTTC. Its translation: CASSVGKAQSSYNEQFF.

This clone was picked up one time. This chain links TRBV6-4 with TRBJ2-3; 7 bases are shared with TRBD2. J lost 1 base, V lost 4 bases, and 5 bases had no gene match. Germline V gene sequence: CDR1 MRHNA, CDR2 SNTAGT. This CDR3 is built from 15 residues. Here the CDR3 DNA reads TGTGCCAGCAGTGTTTCTGCGGGAGGCACAGATACGCAGTATTTT. Translating gives CASSVSAGGTDTQYF.

The chain links TRBV5-6 to TRBJ2-1; TRBD2 matches at 9 bases. This CDR3 is 15 amino acids long. The junction had 6 bases not matched to a gene; V was cut back by 2 bases and J by 6 bases. Per the germline V gene, CDR1 is SGHDT and CDR2 is YYEEEE. The CDR3, as DNA: TGTGCCAGCAGCTTATTCGGACTAGCGAGCAATGAGCAGTTCTTC. It codes for CASSLFGLASNEQFF.

The chain combines TRBV7-6 with TRBJ1-1; TRBD1 aligns across 8 bases. This CDR3 region has 14 residues. Germline CDR1 is SGHVS and CDR2 is FNYEAQ. The junction had 5 bases not matched to a gene; V was cut back by 5 bases and J by 3 bases. CDR3 DNA: TGTGCCAGCAGCCCGCAGGGGGCCGACACTGAAGCTTTCTTT. It yields the protein CASSPQGADTEAFF.